This note documents a single T cell receptor (beta chain) sequence. Its antigen remains unidentified. At the Johns Hopkins FTIC core, DNA taken from cultured CD4+ T cells was sequenced by way of the Oncomine TCR Beta short-read assay. Each CDR3 protein is one row after TCRdb ran MiXCR on the PCR reads. The sample records roughly 12,000 distinct CDR3 sequences, 60% to 80% being singletons. This record comes from a study of vaccination and CD4 T cells after COVID-19. Treatment here: roughly ten-day PBMC culture with coronavirus spike peptide pools or control peptides (ViraFEST assay). Once peptide pools had expanded antigen-specific T cells, ViraFEST sequenced TCRs. Negative selection was the method that isolated CD4+ T cells after more than 9 days of culture. The sequence derives from a human donor who received a COVID-19 vaccine. Here the sequenced sample was CD4+ T cells from blood, cultured in vitro, taken after SARS-CoV-2 vaccination.

The CDR3 is CASSLGGGPSTDTQYF. The CDR3 DNA is TGCGCCAGCAGCTTGGGAGGCGGGCCAAGCACAGATACGCAGTATTTT. The chain carries TRBV5-1 and TRBJ2-3; a possible D gene is TRBD2 (5 bases). The V end lost 0 bases, the J end lost 0 bases, and 11 bases lay between the germline ends. Germline CDR1 and CDR2: SGHRS and YFSETQ. The CDR3 consists of 16 residues.